These 20 T cell receptor beta chains were all obtained from the same sample, sequenced in a study of blood T cell repertoires in COVID-19. Sequencing used immunoSEQ multiplex PCR; TCRdb keeps in-frame clones, though not all of them. The table shows around 100,000 clones, with about 90% occurring only once. The sequenced sample consisted of peripheral blood. The receptor set was obtained from a man aged 50-59 years with active COVID-19.

The chain joins TRBV3-1 (or the pseudogene TRBV3-2) to TRBJ2-2, with 12 nucleotides matching TRBD2. With 4 bases clipped from V and 4 bases from J, the junction kept 4 bases outside the gene matches. Germline CDR1 reads LGHDT; CDR2 reads YNNKEL (reference sequence). This CDR3 has 16 amino acids. The CDR3 sequence is CASSLTSGGSTGELFF. The CDR3 coding sequence is TGTGCCAGCAGCCTGACTAGCGGGGGTTCCACCGGGGAGCTGTTTTTT.

The chain couples TRBV6-5 to TRBJ1-1; 7 positions match TRBD1. This CDR3 is built from 11 residues. CDR1 is MNHEY and CDR2 is SVGAGI in the germline V gene. J lost 11 bases, V lost 6 bases, and 6 bases had no gene match. The CDR3 coding sequence is TGTGCCAGCAGAAAACAGGGGTGGGCTTTCTTT. Translation: CASRKQGWAFF.

This chain links TRBV7-2 with TRBJ2-1; no definite D call. The ends were cut back, 0 bases at V and 9 bases at J, with 12 bases in the middle. Germline V gene data show CDR1 as SGHTA and CDR2 as FQGNSA. The CDR3 consists of 14 residues. The CDR3 coding sequence is TGTGCCAGCAGCTTAGCTATAGCAATGGGTGAGCAGTTCTTC. Amino acid sequence: CASSLAIAMGEQFF.

The chain carries TRBV7-8 and TRBJ2-4, with 12 bases identical to TRBD2. With 5 bases clipped from V and 6 bases from J, the junction kept 14 bases outside the gene matches. CDR3 size: 18 residues. CDR1 and CDR2 from the germline V gene are SGHVS and FQNEAQ. For the CDR3, the DNA is TGTGCCAGCAGCCGTAGAGGGCTAGCGGGGGGGCCGAGAAACATTCAGTACTTC. Residues: CASSRRGLAGGPRNIQYF.

The V gene is TRBV2, the J gene TRBJ2-3, with D perhaps matching TRBD2 (6 bases). CDR1 and CDR2 from the germline V gene are SNHLY and FYNNEI. CDR3 length: 14 residues. The ends were cut back, 8 bases at V and 4 bases at J, with 16 bases in the middle. CDR3 DNA: TGTGCCAGCGGCGTCGGAGGGAGCGCAGATACGCAGTATTTT. Translated: CASGVGGSADTQYF.

The chain combines TRBV30 with TRBJ2-7, with 8 bases aligning to TRBD2. V was clipped by 4 bases and J by 1 base; unmatched bases: 18. CDR3 length equals 18 residues. In germline, CDR1 is GTSNPN, CDR2 SVGIG (reference sequence). CDR3 in DNA: TGTGCCTGGAAACTGGGACGAGCGGGGGAAGTGAGGTCCTACGAGCAGTACTTC. This encodes CAWKLGRAGEVRSYEQYF.

This sequence joins TRBV27 and TRBJ2-7; D unclear. This CDR3 comprises 13 residues. The germline V gene has CDR1 MNHEY and CDR2 SMNVEV (reference sequence). The V end lost 6 bases, the J end lost 5 bases, and 14 bases lay between the germline ends. DNA for the CDR3: TGTGCCAGCAGCCGTCCCCCAGGAAACGAGCAGTACTTC. Its translation: CASSRPPGNEQYF.

The V gene is TRBV6-5, the J gene TRBJ2-5; 10 nucleotides align to TRBD2. Germline CDR1 MNHEY, CDR2 SVGAGI. This CDR3 has 15 residues. V was pared by 2 bases and J by 7 bases, with 7 bases of the junction left unmatched. DNA of the CDR3: TGTGCCAGCAGTTACAGCGGGGGGGCTAGTGGGACCCAGTACTTC. Its translation is CASSYSGGASGTQYF.

This clone was counted once. The chain joins TRBV6-2 or TRBV6-3 to TRBJ1-2; D is ambiguous. Looked up from germline, CDR1 is MNHEY and CDR2 is SVGEGT. V lost 6 bases, J lost 0 bases, and 17 bases lay in between. CDR3 length equals 16 residues. CDR3: CASSTSRLPANYGYTF. The CDR3 DNA is TGTGCCAGCAGCACCAGCAGGCTCCCAGCTAACTATGGCTACACCTTC.

The J gene is TRBJ1-1, the V gene TRBV2; D is ambiguous. V gave up 4 bases and J gave up 2 bases, with 11 bases separating them. The CDR3 runs 14 residues. Germline CDR1 SNHLY, CDR2 FYNNEI. The CDR3 sequence is CASSGVQANTEAFF. In DNA form, the CDR3 reads TGTGCCAGCAGTGGGGTTCAGGCTAACACTGAAGCTTTCTTT.

The rearrangement joins TRBV2 to TRBJ2-7, with D perhaps TRBD1 (6 bases). The CDR3 is 12 amino acids. V lost 7 bases and J 2 bases, leaving 9 bases between the germline ends. Germline assignment: CDR1 SNHLY and CDR2 FYNNEI. CDR3 region: CASKGQTYEQYF. As DNA, the CDR3 is TGTGCCAGCAAAGGACAGACCTACGAGCAGTACTTC.

The rearrangement joins TRBV21-1 to TRBJ1-3; the D call TRBD1 from the table was never checked on the DNA. TRBV21-1 is a pseudogene. This CDR3 spans 14 amino acids. Here the CDR3 DNA reads TGTGCCAGCAGCTTTCGACAGATCTTAAACACCATATATTTT. Protein sequence: CASSFRQILNTIYF.

The V call is TRBV7-2, the J call TRBJ2-2; the match to TRBD1 covers 7 bases. The CDR3 spans 16 residues. CDR1 is SGHTA, CDR2 FQGNSA, per germline. V trimming: 1 base; J trimming: 2 bases; junction bases outside the gene matches: 4. The CDR3 loop reads CASSLGQGRNTGELFF. Here the CDR3 DNA reads TGTGCCAGCAGCTTAGGACAGGGCCGAAACACCGGGGAGCTGTTTTTT.

The chain employs TRBV5-1 and TRBJ1-2; possibly TRBD1 for D (5 bases). Germline assignment: CDR1 SGHRS and CDR2 YFSETQ. Trimming pared 4 bases from V and 3 bases from J, leaving 22 bases between. The CDR3 runs to 17 residues. The CDR3 loop reads CASSSPTLGGNDYGYTF. The CDR3 nucleotides are TGCGCCAGCAGCAGCCCTACGTTGGGGGGAAACGACTATGGCTACACCTTC.

The J gene is TRBJ2-2, the V gene TRBV5-1; 8 bases align to TRBD1. This CDR3 is 13 amino acids long. V shed 7 bases and J 6 bases; nucleotides not matched to a gene: 5. Germline V gene data show CDR1 as SGHRS and CDR2 as YFSETQ. Here the CDR3 DNA reads TGCGCCAGCGGGGAACAGGGGGCCGGGGAGCTGTTTTTT. Its protein product is CASGEQGAGELFF.

The chain links TRBV11-2 to TRBJ1-6, with 9 bases fitting TRBD1. The germline V gene has CDR1 SGHAT and CDR2 FQNNGV. After removal of 5 bases from V and 8 bases from J, the junction contained 7 bases not matched to a gene. This CDR3 has 15 amino acids. CDR3 in amino acids: CASSLDRGAYSPLHF. The CDR3 nucleotides read TGTGCCAGCAGCCTGGACAGGGGAGCCTATTCACCCCTCCACTTT. The complete variable domain, with remaining parts taken from reference TRBV11-2 and TRBJ1-6, reads EAGVAQSPRYKIIEKRQSVAFWCNPISGHATLYWYQQILGQGPKLLIQFQNNGVVDDSQLPKDRFSAERLKGVDSTLKIQPAKLEDSAVYLCASSLDRGAYSPLHFGNGTRLTVT.

The chain recombines TRBV6-2 or TRBV6-3 with TRBJ1-5, with D tentatively TRBD1 (5 bases). The V gene lost 2 bases and the J gene lost 8 bases, with 10 bases spanning the gap. The CDR3 consists of 13 residues. Germline V gene data show CDR1 as MNHEY and CDR2 as SVGEGT. CDR3 bases: TGTGCCAGCAGTTACCCAGGGAAGGAGCCCCAGCATTTT. Its translation is CASSYPGKEPQHF.

The chain employs TRBV11-2 and TRBJ2-3, with unresolved D. Germline V lookup: CDR1 SGHAT, CDR2 FQNNGV. Trimming pared 5 bases from V and 5 bases from J, leaving 8 bases between. There are 12 residues in the CDR3. The CDR3, as DNA: TGTGCCAGCAGCCTTTTTAGAGATACGCAGTATTTT. Translated, it gives CASSLFRDTQYF. Using reference TRBV11-2 and TRBJ2-3 for the parts outside the CDR3, the full variable domain is EAGVAQSPRYKIIEKRQSVAFWCNPISGHATLYWYQQILGQGPKLLIQFQNNGVVDDSQLPKDRFSAERLKGVDSTLKIQPAKLEDSAVYLCASSLFRDTQYFGPGTRLTVL.

The chain recombines TRBV27 with TRBJ1-6, with unresolved D. The CDR3 spans 19 residues. Looked up from germline, CDR1 is MNHEY and CDR2 is SMNVEV (reference sequence). Deletions cut 2 bases from V and 0 bases from J, with 17 bases between. CDR3 region: CASSLTGLSISSYNSPLHF. CDR3 nucleotide sequence: TGTGCCAGCAGTTTAACTGGTCTATCTATTAGCTCCTATAATTCACCCCTCCACTTT.

This chain connects TRBV30 to TRBJ2-5; the match to TRBD1 covers 11 bases. Germline assignment: CDR1 GTSNPN and CDR2 SVGIG (reference sequence). The CDR3 is 16 amino acids. Trimming at V came to 2 bases and at J to 1 base, leaving 6 bases not matched to a gene. The CDR3 here is CAWSLTGTGGQETQYF. CDR3 nucleotides: TGTGCCTGGAGTTTGACCGGGACAGGGGGCCAAGAGACCCAGTACTTC. Variable domain in full (rest from reference TRBV30 and TRBJ2-5): SQTIHQWPATLVQPVGSPLSLECTVEGTSNPNLYWYRQAAGRGLQLLFYSVGIGQISSEVPQNLSASRPQDRQFILSSKKLLLSDSGFYLCAWSLTGTGGQETQYFGPGTRLLVL.